These T cell receptor beta chains were read from a single sample in a study of CD8+ T cells in alopecia areata. Repertoires were generated with immunoSEQ multiplex PCR, while TCRdb's copy carries only in-frame clones and drops some. The sample yields hundreds of thousands of clones, around 62% seen once. The specimen was CD4+ T cells sorted from blood, collected at week 0. These receptors all come from a human donor with alopecia areata. The CDR3 runs from the conserved cysteine through the conserved F or W. Each record gives: clone size, J gene, V gene, D gene, CDR3 protein, CDR3 DNA. D genes are given only for firm matches. Clone size is given for some rows only: seen once, a few or many times, or a class if the clone is expanded.

>-|TRBJ2-7|TRBV19|TRBD1
CASRKRTGAYEQYF
TGTGCCAGTAGGAAAAGGACAGGGGCCTACGAGCAGTACTTC
>-|TRBJ2-4|TRBV5-1|-
CASSLAFASAAKNIQYF
TGCGCCAGCAGCTTGGCCTTTGCCAGCGCAGCCAAAAACATTCAGTACTTC
>-|TRBJ1-2|TRBV6-5|TRBD1
CASSSGQGARNYGYTF
TGTGCCAGCAGTTCCGGACAGGGGGCGAGGAACTATGGCTACACCTTC
>once|TRBJ2-7|TRBV29-1|-
CSVDRGYEQYF
TGCAGCGTTGACCGGGGCTACGAGCAGTACTTC
>once|TRBJ2-7|TRBV6-1|-
CASSEAHGGSPYEQYF
TGTGCCAGCAGTGAAGCGCACGGCGGCAGCCCCTACGAGCAGTACTTC
>few|TRBJ2-4|TRBV7-2|-
CASAGAEQKTFQYF
TGTGCCAGCGCAGGGGCAGAGCAAAAAACATTTCAGTACTTC
>-|TRBJ2-3|TRBV11-2|TRBD2
CASSEGVAGSGTDTQYF
TGTGCCAGCAGCGAAGGCGTAGCGGGAAGTGGCACAGATACGCAGTATTTT
>many|TRBJ1-5|TRBV19|-
CASSTGFWSNQPQHF
TGTGCCAGTAGTACAGGGTTTTGGAGCAATCAGCCCCAGCATTTT
>few|TRBJ2-7|TRBV5-1|-
CASSSSGYEQYF
TGCGCCAGCAGCTCCTCAGGGTACGAGCAGTACTTC
>-|TRBJ2-6|TRBV30|-
CAWSVGGSGANVLTF
TGTGCCTGGAGTGTAGGAGGCTCTGGGGCCAACGTCCTGACTTTC
>-|TRBJ2-1|TRBV15|TRBD2
CATSSPPGLAGRHEQFF
TGTGCCACCAGCAGCCCGCCGGGACTAGCGGGTAGACATGAGCAGTTCTTC
>-|TRBJ1-6|TRBV10-3|-
CATRTVSGSPLHF
TGTGCCACTAGGACGGTATCAGGTTCACCCCTCCACTTT
>-|TRBJ2-1|TRBV18|TRBD2
CASSPLGTTYNEQFF
TGTGCCAGCTCACCACTAGGGACTACCTACAATGAGCAGTTCTTC
>-|TRBJ2-3|TRBV11-2|TRBD2
CASSLLSGGTSTDTQYF
TGTGCCAGCAGCTTATTGAGCGGGGGGACTAGCACAGATACGCAGTATTTT
>few|TRBJ1-1|TRBV7-9|TRBD1
CASSLRQGANTEAFF
TGTGCCAGCAGCCTAAGACAGGGTGCGAACACTGAAGCTTTCTTT
>-|TRBJ2-7|TRBV9|TRBD2
CASSVGLAGTYEQYF
TGTGCCAGCAGCGTAGGACTAGCGGGAACCTACGAGCAGTACTTC
>many|TRBJ2-2|TRBV5-4|-
CASTIGGSGELFF
TGTGCCAGCACCATCGGAGGATCCGGGGAGCTGTTTTTT
>-|TRBJ2-7|TRBV11-2|TRBD1
CASSLTPGRGPYEQYF
TGTGCCAGCAGCTTAACCCCGGGCAGGGGGCCCTACGAGCAGTACTTC
>-|TRBJ1-1|TRBV29-1|-
CSVLGLNTEAFF
TGCAGCGTTTTAGGCTTGAACACTGAAGCTTTCTTT
>-|TRBJ2-7|TRBV14|-
CASSPGPTGEQYF
TGTGCCAGCAGCCCGGGACCAACGGGGGAGCAGTACTTC
>-|TRBJ2-7|TRBV7-9|TRBD1
CASSTGTVYEQYF
TGTGCCAGCAGCACCGGGACAGTATACGAGCAGTACTTC
>-|TRBJ1-2|TRBV7-9|TRBD1
CASSPTGGYGYTF
TGTGCCAGCAGCCCTACAGGGGGCTATGGCTACACCTTC
>-|TRBJ2-7|TRBV30|TRBD2
CACKPGYGLAETPYEQYF
TGTGCCTGTAAACCGGGTTATGGGCTAGCGGAGACCCCCTACGAGCAGTACTTC
>-|TRBJ2-1|TRBV30|TRBD2
CAWSEGTSGSDEQFF
TGTGCCTGGAGTGAAGGGACTAGCGGGAGTGATGAGCAGTTCTTC
>-|TRBJ2-3|TRBV7-8|TRBD1
CASSPRQGPSTDTQYF
TGTGCCAGCAGCCCTCGACAGGGTCCTAGCACAGATACGCAGTATTTT
>-|TRBJ2-7|TRBV5-1|TRBD2
CASSRGTSGSYEQYF
TGCGCCAGCAGCCGCGGGACTAGCGGGAGTTACGAGCAGTACTTC
>few|TRBJ1-1|TRBV29-1|-
CSVAGRLGSEAFF
TGCAGCGTTGCAGGGCGGTTGGGTTCTGAAGCTTTCTTT
>few|TRBJ2-3|TRBV7-2|-
CASSLGQGDTQYF
TGTGCCAGCAGCTTAGGTCAGGGAGATACGCAGTATTTT
>-|TRBJ2-7|TRBV29-1|-
CSAGGTTANYEQYF
TGCAGCGCGGGCGGGACCACAGCTAACTACGAGCAGTACTTC
>-|TRBJ2-7|TRBV5-6|-
CASSFLVGGTYEQYF
TGTGCCAGCAGCTTTCTGGTCGGCGGTACCTACGAGCAGTACTTC
>-|TRBJ2-7|TRBV7-2|-
CASSDPRGHRRYEQYF
TGTGCCAGCAGCGACCCGCGAGGACATCGGAGGTACGAGCAGTACTTC
>-|TRBJ1-4|TRBV27|TRBD1
CASSFYGEQGGHEKLFF
TGTGCCAGCAGTTTTTACGGGGAACAGGGGGGGCATGAAAAACTGTTTTTT
>-|TRBJ1-2|TRBV29-1|-
CSGQGFGYGYTF
TGCAGCGGGCAGGGGTTCGGCTATGGCTACACCTTC
>-|TRBJ2-3|TRBV29-1|-
CSVDRGPSTDTQYF
TGCAGCGTTGACCGGGGTCCTAGCACAGATACGCAGTATTTT
>once|TRBJ1-1|TRBV2|-
CASSSHRNTEAFF
TGTGCCAGCAGTTCCCACAGGAACACTGAAGCTTTCTTT
>few|TRBJ2-6|TRBV30|-
CAWSGDIRTSGANVLTF
TGTGCCTGGAGCGGGGACATTCGAACCTCTGGGGCCAACGTCCTGACTTTC
>-|TRBJ2-6|TRBV10-2|-
CASSGGANVLTF
TGCGCCAGCTCAGGGGGGGCCAACGTCCTGACTTTC
>-|TRBJ2-7|TRBV11-2|-
CASSLGPTAEQYF
TGTGCCAGCAGCTTAGGGCCAACTGCCGAGCAGTACTTC
>-|TRBJ2-2|TRBV2|TRBD1
CASGTGETGELFF
TGTGCCAGTGGGACAGGGGAGACCGGGGAGCTGTTTTTT
>-|TRBJ2-7|TRBV5-1|TRBD2
CASSSTMQAGAVNEQYF
TGCGCCAGCAGCTCTACCATGCAAGCGGGAGCTGTCAACGAGCAGTACTTC
>-|TRBJ1-5|TRBV11-2|-
CASSLGTTNQPQHF
TGTGCCAGCAGCCTTGGGACAACCAATCAGCCCCAGCATTTT
>-|TRBJ1-2|TRBV29-1|-
CSVDRGAQSWTF
TGCAGCGTTGATCGGGGGGCCCAATCGTGGACCTTC
>-|TRBJ1-1|TRBV11-1|-
CASSFRLDTEAFF
TGTGCCAGCAGCTTCAGGTTAGACACTGAAGCTTTCTTT
>-|TRBJ2-1|TRBV29-1|TRBD1
CSVGLRGQNYNEQFF
TGCAGCGTTGGGCTTCGGGGACAGAACTACAATGAGCAGTTCTTC
>-|TRBJ2-7|TRBV7-2|TRBD2
CASSSGELIAGQSKQYF
TGTGCCAGCAGCTCTGGGGAGTTGATAGCGGGTCAAAGCAAGCAGTACTTC
>few|TRBJ2-1|TRBV5-1|-
CASGVGGLYNEQFF
TGCGCCAGCGGAGTGGGGGGACTGTACAATGAGCAGTTCTTC
>-|TRBJ2-2|TRBV27|TRBD1
CASTLNRGNTGELFF
TGTGCCAGCACCCTGAACAGGGGGAACACCGGGGAGCTGTTTTTT
>-|TRBJ2-3|TRBV5-1|TRBD1
CASSPGTGASTDTQYF
TGCGCCAGCAGCCCCGGGACAGGAGCCTCCACAGATACGCAGTATTTT
>few|TRBJ2-1|TRBV19|TRBD2
CASSSYAAGVYNEQFF
TGTGCCAGTAGTTCGTATGCGGCGGGAGTCTACAATGAGCAGTTCTTC
>once|TRBJ1-1|TRBV30|TRBD1
CAWRFGNRGPTEAFF
TGTGCCTGGAGGTTTGGGAACAGGGGGCCCACTGAAGCTTTCTTT
>-|TRBJ2-4|TRBV30|-
CAWSSGGGGNIQYF
TGTGCCTGGAGTAGCGGAGGGGGTGGAAACATTCAGTACTTC